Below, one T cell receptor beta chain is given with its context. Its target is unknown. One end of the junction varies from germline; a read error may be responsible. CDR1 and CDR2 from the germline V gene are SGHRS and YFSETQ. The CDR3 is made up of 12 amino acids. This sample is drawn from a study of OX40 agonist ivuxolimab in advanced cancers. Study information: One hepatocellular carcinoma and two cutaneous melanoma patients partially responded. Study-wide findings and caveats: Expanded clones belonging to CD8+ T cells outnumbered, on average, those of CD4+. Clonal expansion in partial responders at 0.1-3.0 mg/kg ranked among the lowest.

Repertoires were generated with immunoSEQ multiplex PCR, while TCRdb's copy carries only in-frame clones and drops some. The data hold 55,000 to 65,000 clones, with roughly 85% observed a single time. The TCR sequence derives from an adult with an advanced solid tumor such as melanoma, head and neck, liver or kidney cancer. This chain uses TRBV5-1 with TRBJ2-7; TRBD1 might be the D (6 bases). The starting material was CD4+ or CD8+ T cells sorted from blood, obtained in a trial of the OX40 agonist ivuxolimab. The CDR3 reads CASSWDTYEQHF. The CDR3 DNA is TGCGCCAGCAGCTGGGACACCTACGAGCAGCACTTC. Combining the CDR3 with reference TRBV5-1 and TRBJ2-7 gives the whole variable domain KAGVTQTPRYLIKTRGQQVTLSCSPISGHRSVSWYQQTPGQGLQFLFEYFSETQRNKGNFPGRFSGRQFSNSRSEMNVSTLELGDSALYLCASSWDTYEQHFGPGTRLTVT.